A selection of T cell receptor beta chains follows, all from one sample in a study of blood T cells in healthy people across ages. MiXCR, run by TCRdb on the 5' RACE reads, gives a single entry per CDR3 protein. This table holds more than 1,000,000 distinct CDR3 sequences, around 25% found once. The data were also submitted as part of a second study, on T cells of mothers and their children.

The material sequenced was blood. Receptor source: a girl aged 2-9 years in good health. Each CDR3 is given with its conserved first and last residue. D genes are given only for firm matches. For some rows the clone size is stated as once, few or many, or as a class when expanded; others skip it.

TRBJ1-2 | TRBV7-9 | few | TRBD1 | TGTGCCAGCAGCCCCCCGGGACAGAAAAACTATGGCTACACCTTC | CASSPPGQKNYGYTF
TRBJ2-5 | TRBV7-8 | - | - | TGTGCCAGCAGCCTCGGGGACACCGAGAAGACCCAGTACTTC | CASSLGDTEKTQYF
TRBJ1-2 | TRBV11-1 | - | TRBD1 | TGTGCCAGCACCTACAGGGGAAACTATGGCTACACCTTC | CASTYRGNYGYTF
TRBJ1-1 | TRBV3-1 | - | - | TGTGCCAGCAGCCAAGATTACACTGAAGCTTTCTTT | CASSQDYTEAFF
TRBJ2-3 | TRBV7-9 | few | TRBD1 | TGTGCCAGCAGCTTATCGGACAGGGGTACAGATACGCAGTATTTT | CASSLSDRGTDTQYF
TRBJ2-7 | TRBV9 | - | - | TGTGCCAGCAGCGTAGGGGACGGATCCTACGAGCAGTACTTC | CASSVGDGSYEQYF
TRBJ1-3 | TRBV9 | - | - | TGTGCCAGCAGTGTCGACGTCTCTGGAAACACCATATATTTT | CASSVDVSGNTIYF
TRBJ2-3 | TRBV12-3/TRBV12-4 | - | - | TGTGCCAGCAGTTTAACGGGGAAAAGGGCAGATACGCAGTATTTT | CASSLTGKRADTQYF
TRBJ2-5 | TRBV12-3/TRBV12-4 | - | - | TGTGCCAGCAGATTACAAGAAGAGACCCAGTACTTC | CASRLQEETQYF
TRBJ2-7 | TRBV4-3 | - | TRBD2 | TGCGCCAGCAGCCAAGATTTACTAGCGGGGGGGCTAGGCGAGCAGTACTTC | CASSQDLLAGGLGEQYF
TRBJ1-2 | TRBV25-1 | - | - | TGTGCCAGCAGTATCCCTTTAGGGGGGGGTCTCTGTGGCTACACCTTC | CASSIPLGGGLCGYTF
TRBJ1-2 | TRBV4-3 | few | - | TGCGCCAGCAGCCAAGATGTGAGTCTCTATGGCTACACCTTC | CASSQDVSLYGYTF
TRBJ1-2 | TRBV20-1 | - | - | TGCAGTGTAGGGAAGAGGGAACTCGGTGGCTACACCTTC | CSVGKRELGGYTF
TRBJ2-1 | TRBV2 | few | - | TGTGCCAGCGAAAGGGCCGCGGGGAATGAGCAGTTCTTC | CASERAAGNEQFF
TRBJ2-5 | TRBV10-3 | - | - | TGTGCCTCAGGGAGAGTCCAAGAGACCCGGTACTTC | CASGRVQETRYF
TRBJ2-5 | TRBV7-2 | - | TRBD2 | TGTGCCAGCAGCTTTACTAGCGGGAGTATTCAAGAGACCCAGTACTTC | CASSFTSGSIQETQYF
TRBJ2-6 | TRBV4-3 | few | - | TGCGCCAGCAGCCAAGATCTAGGGGGGGCTGGGGCCAACGTCCTGACTTTC | CASSQDLGGAGANVLTF
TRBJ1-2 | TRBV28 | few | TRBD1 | TGTGCCAGCAGTTCACCAAACAGGGGGTATGGCTACACCTTC | CASSSPNRGYGYTF
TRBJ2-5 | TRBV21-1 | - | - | TGCCTAGACGTTCGGGCCCAGTACTTC | CLDVRAQYF
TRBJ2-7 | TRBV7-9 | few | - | TGTGCCAGCAGCTTAGCGGTTCAGAAACAGTACTTC | CASSLAVQKQYF
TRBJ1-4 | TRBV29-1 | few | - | TGCAGCGCTGAACAGGGTGTCGATGAAAAACTGTTTTTT | CSAEQGVDEKLFF
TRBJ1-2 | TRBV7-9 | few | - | TGTGCCAGCAGCGTACTAAACAGAGATGGCTACACCTTC | CASSVLNRDGYTF
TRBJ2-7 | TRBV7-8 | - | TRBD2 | TGTGCCAGCAGCCTATCTGGACTAGCGGGACCTCCAAACTACGAGCAGTACTTC | CASSLSGLAGPPNYEQYF
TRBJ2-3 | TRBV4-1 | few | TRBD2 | TGCGCCAGCAGCCAACCTTTAGCGGGGGGGACAGATACGCAGTATTTT | CASSQPLAGGTDTQYF
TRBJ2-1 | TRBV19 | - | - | TGTGCCAGCAGCATGGAGGGGGTGTACAATGAGCAGTTCTTC | CASSMEGVYNEQFF
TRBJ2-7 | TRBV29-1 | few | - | TGCAGCGTTGAGGGGCGCGGGTACGAGCAGTACTTC | CSVEGRGYEQYF